Presented here are 22 T cell receptor beta chains from one specimen sequenced in a study of blood T cells in healthy people across ages. Sample-barcoded 5' priming and a J-beta primer mix drove a second PCR of about 7 to 11 cycles. TCRdb called the 5' RACE reads again in MiXCR, with one record for every CDR3 protein. The repertoire holds approximately 800,000 distinct CDR3 sequences, with 25% to 30% as singletons. This sample also appeared in a second study, on T cells of mothers and their children.

Sequenced sample: blood. The receptors shown here come from a boy aged 5-17 years in good health.

This clonotype has more than one count but fewer than ten. V and J are TRBV20-1 and TRBJ2-7; D unclear. From germline, CDR1 is DFQATT and CDR2 SNEGSKA (reference sequence). The CDR3 has 15 residues. Between the trimmed V and J ends, which lost 4 bases and 0 bases, there was a span of 16 bases. CDR3 DNA: TGCAGTGCTACCCTCTCGATGGGAAGCTCCTACGAGCAGTACTTC. It encodes CSATLSMGSSYEQYF.

The rearrangement joins TRBV20-1 to TRBJ2-7; D possibly corresponds to TRBD2 (6 bases). The germline gives CDR1 DFQATT, CDR2 SNEGSKA (reference sequence). The CDR3 runs to 12 residues. V was shortened by 3 bases and J by 4 bases, with 10 bases between the two germline ends. This chain's CDR3 is CSASGGRYEQYF. The CDR3 DNA reads as TGCAGTGCTAGCGGGGGACGGTACGAGCAGTACTTC.

The CDR3 region is CASSRDGLAGGETQYF. In nucleotides, the CDR3 is TGCGCCAGCAGCAGGGACGGACTAGCGGGGGGAGAGACCCAGTACTTC. The chain combines TRBV5-1 with TRBJ2-5, with TRBD2 matching 14 bases. The J segment lost 4 bases and the V segment lost 4 bases, leaving 6 bases of the junction unmatched. This CDR3 has 16 amino acids. Germline CDR1 and CDR2: SGHRS and YFSETQ.

This clonotype was detected only a few times. The junction differs from germline at one of its ends, possibly a read error. The V and J genes are TRBV6-6 and TRBJ1-2; 7 bases line up with TRBD1. Germline lookup yields CDR1 MNHNY and CDR2 SVGAGI (reference sequence). The CDR3 covers 17 residues. CDR3: CASSYTTGRDTNYGCTF. For the CDR3, the DNA is TGTGCCAGCAGCTATACGACAGGGAGGGATACTAACTATGGCTGCACCTTC.

The chain is built from TRBV6-2 or TRBV6-3 and TRBJ1-2; 7 bases match TRBD1. Trimming at V came to 6 bases and at J to 8 bases, leaving 6 bases not matched to a gene. CDR3 length: 12 residues. Germline V gene lookup returns CDR1 MNHEY and CDR2 SVGEGT. The chain's CDR3 is CASSHGTVGYTF. CDR3 nucleotide sequence: TGTGCCAGCAGCCACGGGACAGTGGGCTACACCTTC.

The sample holds a few counts of this clonotype. This chain links TRBV18 with TRBJ2-7, with D tentatively TRBD2 (5 bases). CDR3 size: 11 residues. Germline V lookup: CDR1 KGHSH, CDR2 LQKENI. Trimming cost V 2 bases and J 6 bases, with 5 bases left between them. CDR3 in DNA: TGTGCCAGCTCACCAGAGGGCGAGCAGTACTTC. It translates to CASSPEGEQYF. Filled out from reference TRBV18 and TRBJ2-7, the complete variable domain reads NAGVMQNPRHLVRRRGQEARLRCSPMKGHSHVYWYRQLPEEGLKFMVYLQKENIIDESGMPKERFSAEFPKEGPSILRIQQVVRGDSAAYFCASSPEGEQYFGPGTRLTVT.

The rearrangement uses TRBV7-3 and TRBJ2-4; TRBD1 matches at 7 bases. The V and J ends lost 1 base and 2 bases, in that order; junction bases with no gene match: 8. Germline V gene lookup returns CDR1 SGHTA and CDR2 FQGTGA. This CDR3 comprises 17 residues. The CDR3 nucleotides are TGTGCCAGCAGCTTAAATCGGGCAGGGGGATCCAAAAACATTCAGTACTTC. It specifies CASSLNRAGGSKNIQYF.

This clonotype has more than one count but fewer than ten. The V gene is TRBV7-2, the J gene TRBJ2-7, with TRBD2 matching 14 bases. From germline, CDR1 is SGHTA and CDR2 FQGNSA. Trimming removed 6 bases from V and 4 bases from J; junction bases left unmatched: 8. The CDR3 runs to 16 residues. CDR3 amino acids: CASSPGLAGGVYEQYF. The CDR3 coding sequence is TGTGCCAGCAGTCCCGGACTAGCGGGGGGCGTATACGAGCAGTACTTC.

CDR3 bases: TGCGCCAGCAGGGAGCAGGCTACAGGGGAGTACGAGCAGTACTTC. As protein: CASREQATGEYEQYF. The V and J genes are TRBV5-1 and TRBJ2-7, with 7 bases matching TRBD1. V dropped 5 bases and J dropped 4; count of bases not matched to a gene: 12. This CDR3 has 15 amino acids. CDR1 and CDR2 (germline): SGHRS, YFSETQ. The full variable domain, with the rest looked up from reference TRBV5-1 and TRBJ2-7, is KAGVTQTPRYLIKTRGQQVTLSCSPISGHRSVSWYQQTPGQGLQFLFEYFSETQRNKGNFPGRFSGRQFSNSRSEMNVSTLELGDSALYLCASREQATGEYEQYFGPGTRLTVT.

The rearrangement links TRBV5-1 to TRBJ2-1; TRBD1 matches 8 bases. The DNA end lines up better with TRBJ2-7; the J call may be wrong. The CDR3 runs 13 residues. From germline, CDR1 is SGHRS and CDR2 YFSETQ. CDR3 DNA: TGCGCCAGCAGCCAAGGACAGGGAATAGAGCAGTACTTC. It codes for CASSQGQGIEQYF.

This clonotype was detected a few times. This chain joins TRBV6-2 or TRBV6-3 and TRBJ2-1; unclear D gene. The DNA end is a closer match to TRBJ2-5, so the J assignment may be wrong. Germline CDR1 and CDR2: MNHEY and SVGEGT. The CDR3 is 14 amino acids. CDR3 nucleotides: TGTGCCAGCTCTCCCCGGGCGCTGGTGGAGACCCAGTACTTC. It translates to CASSPRALVETQYF.

The V gene is TRBV7-8, the J gene TRBJ1-4; unclear D gene. Germline V lookup: CDR1 SGHVS, CDR2 FQNEAQ. V was clipped by 4 bases and J by 0 bases, with 12 bases between them. The CDR3 has 16 amino acids. CDR3 protein: CASSSRQLATNEKLFF. The CDR3 nucleotides read TGTGCCAGCAGCTCCAGGCAGCTAGCAACTAATGAAAAACTGTTTTTT.

The V gene is TRBV2, the J gene TRBJ2-5; D may match TRBD1 or TRBD2 (6 bases each). The last part of the DNA fits TRBJ2-7 better; the J call may be wrong. The CDR3 is 17 residues long. Germline CDR1 and CDR2: SNHLY and FYNNEI. DNA of the CDR3: TGTGCCAGCAGTGAGTGGGCCCTAGGCAGGCCGGGGGCCGAGCAGTACTTC. Encoded protein: CASSEWALGRPGAEQYF.

The chain recombines TRBV5-1 with TRBJ1-6; D is uncertain. V was trimmed by 9 bases and J by 2 bases, leaving 18 bases between them. This CDR3 has 16 residues. Germline CDR1 and CDR2: SGHRS and YFSETQ. The CDR3 DNA follows: TGCGCCACAACCGTGGGCGAGGAAACCTATAATTCACCCCTCCACTTT. Translating gives CATTVGEETYNSPLHF.

The chain combines TRBV7-3 with TRBJ2-6; TRBD1 agrees at 9 bases. Unmatched junction bases numbered 9, after V lost 5 bases and J lost 4 bases. Germline CDR1 and CDR2: SGHTA and FQGTGA. The CDR3 runs 17 residues. DNA of the CDR3: TGTGCCAGCAGCACTCCCGGGACAGGGTACGGGGCCAACGTCCTGACTTTC. It yields the protein CASSTPGTGYGANVLTF.

This chain uses TRBV12-3 or TRBV12-4 with TRBJ1-1; D might be TRBD1 (6 bases). There are 16 residues in the CDR3. Deletions cut 5 bases from V and 1 base from J, with 17 bases between. The CDR3 loop is CASSPRGGSQNTEAFF. In DNA, the CDR3 is TGTGCCAGCAGTCCCAGAGGGGGTTCCCAGAACACTGAAGCTTTCTTT.

Only one count was recorded for this clonotype. The J gene is TRBJ2-2, the V gene TRBV14, with 11 bases aligning to TRBD2. The V segment lost 1 base and the J segment 1 base; nucleotides outside the gene matches: 2. Looked up from germline, CDR1 is SGHDN and CDR2 is FVKESK. The CDR3 totals 17 residues. This CDR3 is CASSQGTSGQNTGELFF. CDR3 DNA: TGTGCCAGCAGCCAAGGGACTAGCGGGCAGAACACCGGGGAGCTGTTTTTT.

This clonotype has only a few counts. The V gene is TRBV2, the J gene TRBJ1-6; 11 nucleotides line up with TRBD1. The CDR3 spans 15 residues. Germline loops: CDR1 SNHLY, CDR2 FYNNEI. The V gene end was trimmed by 3 bases and the J gene end by 8 bases; junction bases not matched to a gene: 3. The CDR3 coding sequence is TGTGCCAGCAGTGACGGGACAGGGGGGTATTCACCCCTCCACTTT. It codes for CASSDGTGGYSPLHF.

This clonotype was observed a few times. V is TRBV12-3 or TRBV12-4 and J is TRBJ2-3, with 12 positions matching TRBD2. The CDR3 has 15 amino acids. J gave up 4 bases and V 5 bases, and 4 bases lay outside the gene matches. CDR3 residues: CASSASGGASDTQYF. CDR3 nucleotide sequence: TGTGCCAGCAGTGCTAGCGGGGGGGCGTCAGATACGCAGTATTTT.

This clonotype came up a few times. This chain connects TRBV6-5 to TRBJ2-5; TRBD2 might be the D (6 bases). The germline V and J ends were trimmed by 0 bases and 1 base, with 9 bases remaining between them. This CDR3 is built from 15 residues. Looked up from germline, CDR1 is MNHEY and CDR2 is SVGAGI. Here the CDR3 reads CASSYSNGGQETQYF. The CDR3 DNA sequence: TGTGCCAGCAGTTACTCGAACGGGGGCCAAGAGACCCAGTACTTC.

J is TRBJ2-5 and V is TRBV28, with D unresolved. The DNA end lines up better with TRBJ2-1; the J call may be wrong. Germline CDR1 MDHEN, CDR2 SYDVKM. The CDR3 contains 11 residues. CDR3 DNA: TGTGCCAGCAGTCCCAATAGAGGGCAGTTCTTC. Protein product: CASSPNRGQFF.

V gene TRBV9 combines with J gene TRBJ2-7; 7 positions agree with TRBD1. Unmatched junction bases numbered 10, after V lost 3 bases and J lost 4 bases. The CDR3 covers 15 residues. CDR1 is SGDLS and CDR2 is YYNGEE in the germline V gene. The CDR3: CASSAGGQATYEQYF. The CDR3 DNA follows: TGTGCCAGCAGCGCCGGAGGACAGGCGACATACGAGCAGTACTTC.